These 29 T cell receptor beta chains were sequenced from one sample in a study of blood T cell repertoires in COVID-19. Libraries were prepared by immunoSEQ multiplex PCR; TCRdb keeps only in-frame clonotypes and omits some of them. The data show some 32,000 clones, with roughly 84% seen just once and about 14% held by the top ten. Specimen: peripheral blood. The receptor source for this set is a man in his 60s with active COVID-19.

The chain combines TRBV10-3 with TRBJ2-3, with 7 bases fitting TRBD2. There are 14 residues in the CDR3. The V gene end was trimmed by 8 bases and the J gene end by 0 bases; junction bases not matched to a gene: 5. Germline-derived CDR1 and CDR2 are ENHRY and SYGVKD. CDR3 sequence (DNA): TGTGCCATCGGGGGGGACTCTAGCACAGATACGCAGTATTTT. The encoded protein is CAIGGDSSTDTQYF.

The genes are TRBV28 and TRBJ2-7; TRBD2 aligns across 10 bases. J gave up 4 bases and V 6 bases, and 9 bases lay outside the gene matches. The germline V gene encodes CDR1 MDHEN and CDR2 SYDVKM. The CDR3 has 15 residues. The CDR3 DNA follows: TGTGCCAGCAGCATTTCTAGCGGGAGCACGTACGAGCAGTACTTC. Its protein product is CASSISSGSTYEQYF.

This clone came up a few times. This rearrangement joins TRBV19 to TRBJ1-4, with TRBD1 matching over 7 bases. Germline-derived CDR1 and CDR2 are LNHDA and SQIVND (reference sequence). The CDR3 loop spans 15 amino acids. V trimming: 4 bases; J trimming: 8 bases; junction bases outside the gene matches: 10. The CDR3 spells CASSTDGTVGEKLFF. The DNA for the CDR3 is TGTGCCAGTAGTACCGACGGGACAGTCGGCGAAAAACTGTTTTTT.

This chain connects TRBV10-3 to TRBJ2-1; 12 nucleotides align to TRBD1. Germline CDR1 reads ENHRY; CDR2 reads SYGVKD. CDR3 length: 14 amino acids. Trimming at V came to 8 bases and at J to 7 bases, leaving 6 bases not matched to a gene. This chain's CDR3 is CAIRDRGRRNEQFF. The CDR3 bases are TGTGCCATCCGGGACAGGGGGCGTCGAAATGAGCAGTTCTTC.

For the CDR3, the DNA is TGTGCCAGTAGTATCACAGGATCTAATTCACCCCTCCACTTT. This gives the protein CASSITGSNSPLHF. The V call is TRBV19, the J call TRBJ1-6; perhaps TRBD1 as D (5 bases). The CDR3 is made up of 14 amino acids. Trimming shortened V by 3 bases and J by 6 bases, and 9 bases separated the two germline ends. The V gene's germline CDR1 is LNHDA and CDR2 SQIVND (reference sequence).

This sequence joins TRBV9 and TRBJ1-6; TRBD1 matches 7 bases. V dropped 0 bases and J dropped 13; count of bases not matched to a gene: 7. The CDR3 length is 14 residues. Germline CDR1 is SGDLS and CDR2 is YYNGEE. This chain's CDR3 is CASSVGDSLGPLHF. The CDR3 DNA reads TGTGCCAGCAGCGTAGGGGACAGCCTCGGGCCCCTCCACTTT.

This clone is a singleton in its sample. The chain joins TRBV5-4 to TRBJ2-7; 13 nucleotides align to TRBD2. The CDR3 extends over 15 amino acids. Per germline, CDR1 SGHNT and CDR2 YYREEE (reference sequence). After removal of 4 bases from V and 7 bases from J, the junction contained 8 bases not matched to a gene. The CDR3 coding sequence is TGTGCCAGCAGCCTGGGGACTAGCGGGACTGGAGAGCAGTACTTC. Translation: CASSLGTSGTGEQYF.

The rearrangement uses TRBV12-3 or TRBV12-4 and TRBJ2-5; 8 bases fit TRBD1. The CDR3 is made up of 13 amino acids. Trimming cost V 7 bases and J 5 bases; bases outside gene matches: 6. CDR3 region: CASTLDRGETQYF. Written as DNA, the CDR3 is TGTGCCAGCACCTTAGACAGGGGCGAGACCCAGTACTTC.

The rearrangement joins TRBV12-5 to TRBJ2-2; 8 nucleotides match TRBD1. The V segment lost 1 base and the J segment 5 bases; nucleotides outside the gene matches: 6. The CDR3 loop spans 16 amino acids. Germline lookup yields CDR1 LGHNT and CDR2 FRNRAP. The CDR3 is CASGLGRGRGTGELFF. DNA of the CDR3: TGTGCTAGTGGTTTGGGCAGGGGGCGCGGGACCGGGGAGCTGTTTTTT.

The CDR3 nucleotides are TGTGCCAGCAGTTATCTTGGGGGGTTTGTTGAAGCTTTCTTT. Translation: CASSYLGGFVEAFF. This chain uses TRBV6-2 or TRBV6-3 with TRBJ1-1, with D perhaps TRBD1 (5 bases). Germline CDR1 MNHEY, CDR2 SVGEGT. This CDR3 contains 14 residues. V lost 3 bases to trimming and J lost 7 bases, with 15 bases between them.

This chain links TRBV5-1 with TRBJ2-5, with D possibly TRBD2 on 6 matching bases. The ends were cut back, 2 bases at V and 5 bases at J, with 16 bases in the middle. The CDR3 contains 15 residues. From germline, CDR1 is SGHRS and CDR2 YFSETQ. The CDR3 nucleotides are TGCGCCAGCAGCTTCGGGGGTTCCGGAGGGGAGACCCAGTACTTC. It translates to CASSFGGSGGETQYF.

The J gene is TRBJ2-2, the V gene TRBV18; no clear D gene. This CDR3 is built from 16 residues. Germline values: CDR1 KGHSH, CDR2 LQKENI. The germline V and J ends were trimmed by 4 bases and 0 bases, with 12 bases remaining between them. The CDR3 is CASSQESRANTGELFF. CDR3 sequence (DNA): TGTGCCAGCTCACAGGAATCCCGGGCGAACACCGGGGAGCTGTTTTTT.

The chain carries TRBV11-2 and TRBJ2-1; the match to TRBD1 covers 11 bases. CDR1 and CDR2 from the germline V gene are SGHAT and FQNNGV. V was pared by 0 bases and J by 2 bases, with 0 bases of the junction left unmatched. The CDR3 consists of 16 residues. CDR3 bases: TGTGCCAGCAGCTTAGAGGGACAGGGGGCCTACAATGAGCAGTTCTTC. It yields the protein CASSLEGQGAYNEQFF.

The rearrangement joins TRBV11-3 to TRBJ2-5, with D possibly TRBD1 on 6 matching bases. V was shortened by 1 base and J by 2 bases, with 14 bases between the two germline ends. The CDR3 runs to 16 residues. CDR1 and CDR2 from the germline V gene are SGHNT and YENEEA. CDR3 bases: TGTGCCAGCAGCTTAGGCCTCACAGGGAATCAAGAGACCCAGTACTTC. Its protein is CASSLGLTGNQETQYF.

The DNA of the CDR3 is TGTGCCAGCAGCTTATTCCAGGACAGGGGGCAGGATGAAAAACTGTTTTTT. Residues: CASSLFQDRGQDEKLFF. The V and J genes are TRBV7-8 and TRBJ1-4, with 11 positions matching TRBD1. The CDR3 is 17 amino acids. V lost 2 bases to trimming and J lost 6 bases; unmatched junction nucleotides: 8. Germline loops: CDR1 SGHVS, CDR2 FQNEAQ.

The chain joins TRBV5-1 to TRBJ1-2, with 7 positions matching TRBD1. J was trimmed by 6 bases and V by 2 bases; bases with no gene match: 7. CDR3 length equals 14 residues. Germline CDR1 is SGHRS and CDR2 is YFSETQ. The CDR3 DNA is TGCGCCAGCAGCTTTGACAGGGAATGGGATGGCTACACCTTC. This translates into CASSFDREWDGYTF.

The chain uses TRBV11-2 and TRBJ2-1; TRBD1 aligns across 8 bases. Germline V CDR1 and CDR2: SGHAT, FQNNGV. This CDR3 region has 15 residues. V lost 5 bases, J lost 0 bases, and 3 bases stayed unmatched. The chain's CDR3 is CASSTGQGSYNEQFF. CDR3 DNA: TGTGCCAGCAGCACCGGACAGGGCTCCTACAATGAGCAGTTCTTC.

The CDR3 DNA sequence: TGTGCCAGCACCAGACAGGGGACCGACTACGAGCAGTACTTC. It specifies CASTRQGTDYEQYF. The V call is TRBV2, the J call TRBJ2-7; 8 bases match TRBD1. This CDR3 has 14 amino acids. Looked up from germline, CDR1 is SNHLY and CDR2 is FYNNEI. V lost 7 bases to trimming and J lost 3 bases; unmatched junction nucleotides: 8.

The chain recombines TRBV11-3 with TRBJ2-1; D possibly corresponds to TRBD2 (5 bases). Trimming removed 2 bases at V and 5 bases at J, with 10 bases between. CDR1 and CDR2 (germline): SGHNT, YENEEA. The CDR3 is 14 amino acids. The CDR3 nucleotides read TGTGCCAGCAGCTTATACAGCGGCCACAATGAGCAGTTCTTC. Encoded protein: CASSLYSGHNEQFF.

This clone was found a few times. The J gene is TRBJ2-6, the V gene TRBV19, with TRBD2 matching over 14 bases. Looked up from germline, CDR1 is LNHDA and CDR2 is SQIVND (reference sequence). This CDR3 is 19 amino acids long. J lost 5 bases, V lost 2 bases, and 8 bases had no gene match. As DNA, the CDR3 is TGTGCCAGTAGTATAACGGGACTAGCGGGAGAGTCACGGGCCAACGTCCTGACTTTC. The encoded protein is CASSITGLAGESRANVLTF.

Here the CDR3 reads CASSRDYSNQPQHF. For the CDR3, the DNA is TGTGCCAGCAGCCGGGATTATAGCAATCAGCCCCAGCATTTT. J is TRBJ1-5 and V is TRBV6-4; D call uncertain. Germline V gene data show CDR1 as MRHNA and CDR2 as SNTAGT. The CDR3 totals 14 residues. Trimming left V 6 bases short and J 0 bases short, with 9 bases between.

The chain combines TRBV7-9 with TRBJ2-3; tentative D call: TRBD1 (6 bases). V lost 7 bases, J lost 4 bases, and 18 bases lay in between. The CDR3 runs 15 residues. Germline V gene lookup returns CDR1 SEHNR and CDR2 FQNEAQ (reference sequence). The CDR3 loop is CASITRGMLPDTQYF. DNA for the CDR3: TGTGCCAGCATCACGAGGGGGATGTTGCCAGATACGCAGTATTTT.

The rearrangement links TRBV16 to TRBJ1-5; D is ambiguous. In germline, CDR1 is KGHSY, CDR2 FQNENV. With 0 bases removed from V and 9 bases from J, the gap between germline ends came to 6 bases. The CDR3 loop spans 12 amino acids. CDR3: CASSQSGRPQHF. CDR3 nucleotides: TGTGCCAGCAGCCAATCGGGCCGGCCCCAGCATTTT. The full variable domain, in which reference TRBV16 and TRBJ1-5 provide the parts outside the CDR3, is GEEVAQTPKHLVRGEGQKAKLYCAPIKGHSYVFWYQQVLKNEFKFLISFQNENVFDETGMPKERFSAKCLPNSPCSLEIQATKLEDSAVYFCASSQSGRPQHFGDGTRLSIL.

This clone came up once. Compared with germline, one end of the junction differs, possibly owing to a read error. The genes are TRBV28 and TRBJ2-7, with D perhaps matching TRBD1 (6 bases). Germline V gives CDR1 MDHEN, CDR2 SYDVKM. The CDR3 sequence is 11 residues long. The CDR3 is CASSARDTEAF. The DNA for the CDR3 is TGTGCCAGCAGTGCCCGGGACACCGAGGCTTTC. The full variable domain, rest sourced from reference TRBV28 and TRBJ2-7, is DVKVTQSSRYLVKRTGEKVFLECVQDMDHENMFWYRQDPGLGLRLIYFSYDVKMKEKGDIPEGYSVSREKKERFSLILESASTNQTSMYLCASSARDTEAFGPGTRLTVT.

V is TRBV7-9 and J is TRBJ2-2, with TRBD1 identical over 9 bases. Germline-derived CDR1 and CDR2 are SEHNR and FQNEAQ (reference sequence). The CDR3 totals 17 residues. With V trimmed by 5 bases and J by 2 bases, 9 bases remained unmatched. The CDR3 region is CASSPMAGQGNTGELFF. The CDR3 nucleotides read TGTGCCAGCAGCCCCATGGCGGGACAGGGAAACACCGGGGAGCTGTTTTTT.

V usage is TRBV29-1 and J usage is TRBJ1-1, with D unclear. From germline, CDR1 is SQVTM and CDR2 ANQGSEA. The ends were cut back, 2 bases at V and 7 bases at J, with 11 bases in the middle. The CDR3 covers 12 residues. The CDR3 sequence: CSVEPGVSEAFF. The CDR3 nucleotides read TGCAGCGTTGAACCCGGGGTCAGTGAAGCTTTCTTT.

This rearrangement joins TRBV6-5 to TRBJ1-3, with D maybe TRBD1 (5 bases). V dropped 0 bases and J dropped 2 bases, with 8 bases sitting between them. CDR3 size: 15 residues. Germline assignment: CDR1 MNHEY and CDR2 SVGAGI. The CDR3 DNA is TGTGCCAGCAGTTACTCAGGGGCGGCTGGAAACACCATATATTTT. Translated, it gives CASSYSGAAGNTIYF.

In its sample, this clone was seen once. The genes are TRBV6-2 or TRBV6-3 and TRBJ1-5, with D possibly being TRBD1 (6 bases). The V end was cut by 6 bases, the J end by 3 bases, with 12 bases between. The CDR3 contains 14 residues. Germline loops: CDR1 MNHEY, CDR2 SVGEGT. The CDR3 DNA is TGTGCCAGCAGACCTACAGGGAACAATCAGCCCCAGCATTTT. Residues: CASRPTGNNQPQHF.

Written as DNA, the CDR3 is TGTGCCAGCAGTTTACCCGACAGGGACAATGAGCAGTTCTTC. Translating it yields CASSLPDRDNEQFF. V gene TRBV27 combines with J gene TRBJ2-1; TRBD1 matches at 7 bases. Germline V gene data show CDR1 as MNHEY and CDR2 as SMNVEV (reference sequence). Germline trimming cut 2 bases from V and 5 bases from J; bases unmatched to any gene: 3. The CDR3 is 14 residues long.